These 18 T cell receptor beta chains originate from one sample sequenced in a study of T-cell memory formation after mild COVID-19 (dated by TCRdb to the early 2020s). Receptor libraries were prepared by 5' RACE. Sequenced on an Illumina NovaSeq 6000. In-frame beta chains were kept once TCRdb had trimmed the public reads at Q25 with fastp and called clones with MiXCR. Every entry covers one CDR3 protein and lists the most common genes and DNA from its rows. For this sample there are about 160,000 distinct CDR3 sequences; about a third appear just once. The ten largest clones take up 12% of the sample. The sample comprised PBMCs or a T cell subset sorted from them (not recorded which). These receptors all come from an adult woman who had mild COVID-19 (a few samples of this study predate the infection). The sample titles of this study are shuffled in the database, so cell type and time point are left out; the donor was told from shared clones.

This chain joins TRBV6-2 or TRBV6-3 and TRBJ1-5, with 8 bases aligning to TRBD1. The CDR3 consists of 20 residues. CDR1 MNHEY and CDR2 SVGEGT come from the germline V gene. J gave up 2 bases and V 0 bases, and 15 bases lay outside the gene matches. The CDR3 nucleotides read TGTGCCAGCAGTTACTCGGAGGGGCGGACAGGGACGTTTGGCAATCAGCCCCAGCATTTT. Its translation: CASSYSEGRTGTFGNQPQHF.

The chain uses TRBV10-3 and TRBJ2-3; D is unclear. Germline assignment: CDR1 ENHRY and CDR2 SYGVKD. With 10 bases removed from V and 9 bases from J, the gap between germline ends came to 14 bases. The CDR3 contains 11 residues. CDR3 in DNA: TGTGCCACCTTGGGGTCGAGGACGCAGTATTTT. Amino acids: CATLGSRTQYF.

Here the CDR3 DNA reads TGCAGCGTTGTGAGACTAGCAGTCGACAATGAGCAGTTCTTC. This translates into CSVVRLAVDNEQFF. J is TRBJ2-1 and V is TRBV29-1; 7 bases fit TRBD2. Germline V gene sequence: CDR1 SQVTM, CDR2 ANQGSEA. The V and J ends lost 4 bases and 5 bases, in that order; junction bases with no gene match: 8. The CDR3 covers 14 residues.

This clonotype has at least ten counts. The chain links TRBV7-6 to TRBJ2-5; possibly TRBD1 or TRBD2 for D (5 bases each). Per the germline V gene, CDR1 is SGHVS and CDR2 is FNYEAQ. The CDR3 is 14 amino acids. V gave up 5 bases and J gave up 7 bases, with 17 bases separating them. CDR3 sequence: CASSRAGSGATQYF. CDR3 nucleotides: TGTGCCAGCAGCCGGGCCGGGTCCGGGGCGACCCAGTACTTC.

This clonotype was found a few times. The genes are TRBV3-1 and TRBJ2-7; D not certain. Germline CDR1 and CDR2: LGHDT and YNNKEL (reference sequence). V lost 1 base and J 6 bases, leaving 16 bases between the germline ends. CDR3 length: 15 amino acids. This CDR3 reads CASSQVERTGGEQYF. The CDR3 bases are TGTGCCAGCAGCCAAGTGGAGCGAACGGGTGGCGAGCAGTACTTC.

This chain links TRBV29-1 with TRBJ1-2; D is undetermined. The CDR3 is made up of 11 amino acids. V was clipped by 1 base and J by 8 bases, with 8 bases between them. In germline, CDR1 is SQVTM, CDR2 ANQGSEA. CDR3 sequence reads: CSVEGGIGYTF. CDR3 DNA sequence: TGCAGCGTTGAAGGAGGAATAGGCTACACCTTC.

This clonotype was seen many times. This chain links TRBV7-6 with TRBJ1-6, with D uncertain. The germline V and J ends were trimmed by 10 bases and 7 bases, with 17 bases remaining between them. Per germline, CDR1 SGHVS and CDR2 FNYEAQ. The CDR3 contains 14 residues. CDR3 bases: TGTGCCACCCAGCTACTCGACGGGAATTCACCCCTCCACTTT. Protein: CATQLLDGNSPLHF.

The CDR3 reads CASNPTGGLSGANVLTF. The CDR3 coding sequence is TGTGCCAGCAATCCTACGGGGGGCCTCTCTGGGGCCAACGTCCTGACTTTC. V and J are TRBV6-2 or TRBV6-3 and TRBJ2-6; TRBD2 might be the D (7 bases). CDR1 and CDR2 from the germline V gene are MNHEY and SVGEGT. V dropped 7 bases and J dropped 0 bases, with 16 bases sitting between them. This CDR3 has 17 residues.

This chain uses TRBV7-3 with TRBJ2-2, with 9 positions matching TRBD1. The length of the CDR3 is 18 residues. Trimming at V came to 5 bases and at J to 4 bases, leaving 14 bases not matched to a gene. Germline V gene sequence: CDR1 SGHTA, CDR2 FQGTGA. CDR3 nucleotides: TGTGCCAGCAGCCCGGAGATAGCCGGGACAGGGTCCACCGGGGAGCTGTTTTTT. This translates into CASSPEIAGTGSTGELFF.

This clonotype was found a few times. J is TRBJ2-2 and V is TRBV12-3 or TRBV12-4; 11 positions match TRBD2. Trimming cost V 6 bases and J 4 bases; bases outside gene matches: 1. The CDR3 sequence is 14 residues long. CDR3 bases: TGTGCCAGCAGGCTAGCGGGGGGCACCGGGGAGCTGTTTTTT. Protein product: CASRLAGGTGELFF.

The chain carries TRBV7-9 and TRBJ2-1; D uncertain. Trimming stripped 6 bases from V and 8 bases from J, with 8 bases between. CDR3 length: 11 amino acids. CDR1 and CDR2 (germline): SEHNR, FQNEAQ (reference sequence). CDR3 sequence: CASRVVDEQFF. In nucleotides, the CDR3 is TGTGCCAGCAGGGTTGTGGATGAGCAGTTCTTC.

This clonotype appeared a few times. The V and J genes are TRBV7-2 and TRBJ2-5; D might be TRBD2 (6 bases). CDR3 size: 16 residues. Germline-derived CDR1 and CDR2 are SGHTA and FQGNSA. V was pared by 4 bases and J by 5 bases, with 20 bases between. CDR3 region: CASSWGTVAAYETQYF. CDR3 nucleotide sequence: TGTGCCAGCAGCTGGGGGACGGTAGCGGCGTACGAGACCCAGTACTTC.

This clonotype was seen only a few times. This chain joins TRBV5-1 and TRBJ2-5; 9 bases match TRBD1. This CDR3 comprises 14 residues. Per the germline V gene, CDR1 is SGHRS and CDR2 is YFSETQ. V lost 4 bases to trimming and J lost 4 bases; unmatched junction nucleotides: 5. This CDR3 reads CASSGGQGPETQYF. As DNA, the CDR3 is TGCGCCAGCAGCGGAGGACAGGGGCCAGAGACCCAGTACTTC.

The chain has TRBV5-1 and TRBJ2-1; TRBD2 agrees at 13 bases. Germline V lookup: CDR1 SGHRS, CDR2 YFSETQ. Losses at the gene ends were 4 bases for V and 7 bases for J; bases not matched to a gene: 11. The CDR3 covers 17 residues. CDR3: CASSPGGTSGNRNEQFF. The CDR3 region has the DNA TGCGCCAGCAGCCCGGGGGGGACTAGCGGGAATAGGAATGAGCAGTTCTTC.

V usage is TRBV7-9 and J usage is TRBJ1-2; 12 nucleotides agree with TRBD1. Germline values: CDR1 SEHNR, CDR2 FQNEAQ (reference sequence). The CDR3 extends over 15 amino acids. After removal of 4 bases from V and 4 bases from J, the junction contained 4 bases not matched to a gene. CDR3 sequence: CASSSGQGAIYGYTF. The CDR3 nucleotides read TGTGCCAGCAGCTCGGGACAGGGGGCTATCTATGGCTACACCTTC. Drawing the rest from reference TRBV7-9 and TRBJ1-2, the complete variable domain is DTGVSQNPRHKITKRGQNVTFRCDPISEHNRLYWYRQTLGQGPEFLTYFQNEAQLEKSRLLSDRFSAERPKGSFSTLEIQRTEQGDSAMYLCASSSGQGAIYGYTFGSGTRLTVV.

As DNA, the CDR3 is TGCGCCAGCAGCCAAGATGACTATACTGGCACAGATACGCAGTATTTT. This translates into CASSQDDYTGTDTQYF. The rearrangement uses TRBV4-3 and TRBJ2-3; the D gene is possibly TRBD2 (5 bases). CDR3 size: 16 residues. V lost 0 bases and J 1 base, leaving 11 bases between the germline ends. Germline lookup yields CDR1 LGHNA and CDR2 YSLEER.

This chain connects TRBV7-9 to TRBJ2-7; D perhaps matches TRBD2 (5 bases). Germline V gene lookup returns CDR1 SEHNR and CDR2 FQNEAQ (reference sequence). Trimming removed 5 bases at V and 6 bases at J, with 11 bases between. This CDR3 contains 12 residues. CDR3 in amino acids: CASSADRGEQYF. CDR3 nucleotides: TGTGCCAGCAGCGCCGACCGGGGCGAGCAGTACTTC.

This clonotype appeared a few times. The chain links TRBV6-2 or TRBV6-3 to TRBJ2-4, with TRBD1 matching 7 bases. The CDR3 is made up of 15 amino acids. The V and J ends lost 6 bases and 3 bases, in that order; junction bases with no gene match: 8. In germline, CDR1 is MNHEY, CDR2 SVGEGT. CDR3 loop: CASRSSGQRKNIQYF. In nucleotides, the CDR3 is TGTGCCAGCAGATCGTCGGGACAGCGCAAAAACATTCAGTACTTC.